One and the same sample provided the 20 T cell receptor beta chains below, sequenced in a study of cytomegalovirus exposure and HLA in healthy donors. TCRdb's table, derived via immunoSEQ multiplex PCR, lists solely in-frame clones and lacks some. This table holds about 64,000 clones, 92% found once. The sequencing sample was made of PBMCs. The receptors were sampled from a woman aged 18-29 years in good health and CMV-seronegative.

The V call is TRBV6-7, the J call TRBJ1-2; no firm D call. TRBV6-7 is noted as an ORF with a role that remains uncertain. The CDR3 spans 14 residues. V shed 2 bases and J shed 4 bases, with 11 bases lying between them. This CDR3 is CASSYEDNCYGYTF. As DNA, the CDR3 is TGTGCCAGCAGTTACGAAGACAACTGCTATGGCTACACCTTC.

The V call is TRBV13, the J call TRBJ2-1; 13 bases line up with TRBD2. The V gene end was trimmed by 5 bases and the J gene end by 8 bases; junction bases not matched to a gene: 6. Germline CDR1 and CDR2: PRHDT and FYEKMQ (reference sequence). This CDR3 comprises 15 residues. The CDR3 coding sequence is TGTGCCAGCAGCCTGGGACTAGCGGGAAATGATGAGCAGTTCTTC. Translating it yields CASSLGLAGNDEQFF.

The chain carries TRBV7-9 and TRBJ2-2; 9 bases agree with TRBD1. With V trimmed by 4 bases and J by 1 base, 4 bases remained unmatched. Germline CDR1 reads SEHNR; CDR2 reads FQNEAQ (reference sequence). The CDR3 length is 16 residues. DNA of the CDR3: TGTGCCAGCAGCTCCACAGGGGGCGAGAACACCGGGGAGCTGTTTTTT. Its translation is CASSSTGGENTGELFF.

V is TRBV11-3 and J is TRBJ2-7; TRBD2 aligns across 8 bases. There are 16 residues in the CDR3. Germline CDR1 is SGHNT and CDR2 is YENEEA. J lost 0 bases, V lost 5 bases, and 9 bases had no gene match. The CDR3 nucleotides read TGTGCCAGCAGCCGGGAGGGCGGGGGAGCCTCCTACGAGCAGTACTTC. It translates to CASSREGGGASYEQYF.

The V and J genes are TRBV5-8 and TRBJ2-7, with unresolved D. CDR1 and CDR2 (germline): SGHTS, YDEGEE. The V end lost 2 bases, the J end lost 3 bases, and 3 bases lay between the germline ends. The CDR3 consists of 11 residues. The CDR3 here is CASSFYYEQYF. The CDR3 DNA reads as TGTGCCAGCAGCTTCTACTACGAGCAGTACTTC.

The chain uses TRBV10-3 and TRBJ2-3; TRBD1 aligns across 9 bases. After removal of 8 bases from V and 8 bases from J, the junction contained 8 bases not matched to a gene. Germline CDR1 and CDR2: ENHRY and SYGVKD. The CDR3 has 13 amino acids. CDR3 loop: CAISYRGLSTQYF. The CDR3 nucleotides are TGTGCCATCTCCTACAGGGGGCTGAGTACGCAGTATTTT.

The V and J genes are TRBV29-1 and TRBJ2-2; perhaps TRBD2 as D (6 bases). The CDR3 consists of 13 residues. Germline CDR1 is SQVTM and CDR2 is ANQGSEA. The V and J ends lost 3 bases and 6 bases respectively, with 11 bases between them. The CDR3 region has the DNA TGCAGCGTTGACACAGCGGGCCCCGGGGAGCTGTTTTTT. Translation: CSVDTAGPGELFF.

There are a few counts of this clone. The gene calls are TRBV11-3 and TRBJ2-3; D possibly corresponds to TRBD2 (7 bases). The CDR3 totals 15 residues. Germline loops: CDR1 SGHNT, CDR2 YENEEA. V lost 5 bases and J 0 bases, leaving 12 bases between the germline ends. The CDR3 DNA is TGTGCCAGCAGCGCGAGGGGGGGGAGCACAGATACGCAGTATTTT. This sequence encodes CASSARGGSTDTQYF.

This chain connects TRBV4-3 to TRBJ1-2; D is perhaps TRBD1 (5 bases). This CDR3 region has 14 residues. CDR1 and CDR2 from the germline V gene are LGHNA and YSLEER. V was shortened by 1 base and J by 3 bases, with 9 bases between the two germline ends. CDR3 loop: CASSQAGGYYGYTF. In DNA form, the CDR3 reads TGCGCCAGCAGCCAAGCGGGGGGGTACTATGGCTACACCTTC.

This clone has only one observation. This chain joins TRBV19 and TRBJ1-5; 8 bases line up with TRBD1. The germline V gene encodes CDR1 LNHDA and CDR2 SQIVND (reference sequence). CDR3 length: 14 residues. Unmatched junction bases numbered 9, after V lost 8 bases and J lost 6 bases. Here the CDR3 reads CASVTQGEAQPQHF. The CDR3 DNA reads as TGTGCCAGTGTAACACAGGGGGAAGCTCAGCCCCAGCATTTT.

V gene TRBV11-2 combines with J gene TRBJ2-6; D might be TRBD2 (5 bases). Germline CDR1 reads SGHAT; CDR2 reads FQNNGV. This CDR3 contains 16 residues. V gave up 6 bases and J gave up 0 bases, with 12 bases separating them. Here the CDR3 reads CASSAWEFSGANVLTF. As DNA, the CDR3 is TGTGCCAGCAGTGCCTGGGAGTTCTCTGGGGCCAACGTCCTGACTTTC.

The gene calls are TRBV29-1 and TRBJ2-7; D perhaps matches TRBD1 (5 bases). The CDR3 consists of 13 residues. The V gene's germline CDR1 is SQVTM and CDR2 ANQGSEA. V lost 5 bases to trimming and J lost 4 bases, with 15 bases between them. The CDR3 reads CSVRGPHEYEQYF. The CDR3 region has the DNA TGCAGCGTTAGGGGCCCCCACGAATACGAGCAGTACTTC.

J is TRBJ2-2 and V is TRBV28; D is unclear. CDR1 is MDHEN, CDR2 SYDVKM, per germline. With 8 bases removed from V and 6 bases from J, the gap between germline ends came to 10 bases. The CDR3 runs 12 residues. This CDR3 reads CASCQYAGELFF. The CDR3 DNA reads as TGTGCCAGCTGTCAGTACGCCGGGGAGCTGTTTTTT. The full variable domain, rest sourced from reference TRBV28 and TRBJ2-2, is DVKVTQSSRYLVKRTGEKVFLECVQDMDHENMFWYRQDPGLGLRLIYFSYDVKMKEKGDIPEGYSVSREKKERFSLILESASTNQTSMYLCASCQYAGELFFGEGSRLTVL.

The CDR3, as DNA: TGCGCCAGCAGCTTGGGGGGCCTCCAGGGGAACACTGAAGCTTTCTTT. This translates into CASSLGGLQGNTEAFF. V usage is TRBV5-1 and J usage is TRBJ1-1; D perhaps matches TRBD1 (5 bases). V dropped 0 bases and J dropped 1 base, with 13 bases sitting between them. The CDR3 extends over 16 amino acids. Germline V lookup: CDR1 SGHRS, CDR2 YFSETQ.

The chain uses TRBV11-3 and TRBJ2-1; 10 bases are shared with TRBD2. This CDR3 contains 16 residues. CDR1 is SGHNT and CDR2 is YENEEA in the germline V gene. Trimming removed 5 bases from V and 6 bases from J; junction bases left unmatched: 10. The CDR3 region has the DNA TGTGCCAGCAGCCCACCCACTAGCGGGGTACTCAATGAGCAGTTCTTC. This encodes CASSPPTSGVLNEQFF. Drawing the rest from reference TRBV11-3 and TRBJ2-1, the complete variable domain is EAGVVQSPRYKIIEKKQPVAFWCNPISGHNTLYWYLQNLGQGPELLIRYENEEAVDDSQLPKDRFSAERLKGVDSTLKIQPAELGDSAVYLCASSPPTSGVLNEQFFGPGTRLTVL.

V and J are TRBV10-3 and TRBJ2-2; TRBD1 matches at 9 bases. In germline, CDR1 is ENHRY, CDR2 SYGVKD. The CDR3 has 15 residues. The V gene end was trimmed by 6 bases and the J gene end by 4 bases; junction bases not matched to a gene: 6. DNA of the CDR3: TGTGCCATCAGGCGGACAGGGGTGAGCACCGGGGAGCTGTTTTTT. It specifies CAIRRTGVSTGELFF.

This clone is labeled medium-sized. The gene calls are TRBV6-1 and TRBJ1-3; TRBD1 matches at 7 bases. The CDR3 has 15 residues. The V and J ends lost 6 bases and 0 bases, in that order; junction bases with no gene match: 5. In germline, CDR1 is MNHNS, CDR2 SASEGT. The CDR3 sequence is CASRAQGDSGNTIYF. The CDR3 coding sequence is TGTGCCAGCAGAGCCCAGGGGGACTCTGGAAACACCATATATTTT.

The CDR3 sequence is CASSRWTGSNSPLHF. CDR3 coding DNA: TGTGCCAGCAGCCGGTGGACAGGGTCCAATTCACCCCTCCACTTT. This chain uses TRBV5-6 with TRBJ1-6, with 8 bases fitting TRBD1. The CDR3 totals 15 residues. The trim removed 4 bases at V and 7 bases at J, leaving 7 bases unmatched. CDR1 and CDR2 (germline): SGHDT, YYEEEE.

The gene calls are TRBV28 and TRBJ1-5; 7 positions agree with TRBD1. The CDR3 is 17 residues long. J gave up 4 bases and V 3 bases, and 12 bases lay outside the gene matches. CDR1 is MDHEN, CDR2 SYDVKM, per germline. The CDR3, as DNA: TGTGCCAGCAGTTTTAGACACCCGGGACAGTTTAATCAGCCCCAGCATTTT. It specifies CASSFRHPGQFNQPQHF.

The chain couples TRBV6-5 to TRBJ2-1; 7 bases line up with TRBD2. Trimming at V came to 6 bases and at J to 2 bases, leaving 7 bases not matched to a gene. The germline gives CDR1 MNHEY, CDR2 SVGAGI. The CDR3 runs 15 residues. The CDR3 region has the DNA TGTGCCAGCAGCCCAGCTAGCGGAACCTACAATGAGCAGTTCTTC. Translated, it gives CASSPASGTYNEQFF.